This T cell receptor beta chain was identified during a study of cytomegalovirus exposure and HLA in healthy donors. The wider study: In terms of ancestry, the Caucasian-associated cluster contained roughly four fifths of the 350 to 450 genotyped donors. Overall study findings and caveats: Indistinguishability led to the exclusion of some V segments, TRBV6-2 and TRBV6-3 included. Presence/absence analyses rested on an assumption that sequencing depth was roughly uniform across donors. It was only CMV serostatus that was available as immune exposure information.

To note about this clone: Its antigen is not identified.

Between the trimmed V and J ends, which lost 0 bases and 1 base, there was a span of 6 bases. The CDR3 is 14 residues long. Germline CDR1 reads SGHTA; CDR2 reads FQGNSA. The PCR used 60 Vbeta and 13 Jbeta primers. Assay: immunoSEQ multiplex PCR; the TCRdb copy retains only in-frame clones and omits some. The sample holds about 100,000 clones, around 70% seen once. This TCR was recovered from a man in his forties in good health and CMV-seropositive. The source material was PBMCs. This chain links TRBV7-2 with TRBJ1-1; no firm D call. The CDR3 coding sequence is TGTGCCAGCAGCTTAGCCTCGGGGAACACTGAAGCTTTCTTT. Translating it yields CASSLASGNTEAFF. Full variable domain (remainder filled in from reference TRBV7-2 and TRBJ1-1): GAGVSQSPSNKVTEKGKDVELRCDPISGHTALYWYRQSLGQGLEFLIYFQGNSAPDKSGLPSDRFSAERTGGSVSTLTIQRTQQEDSAVYLCASSLASGNTEAFFGQGTRLTVV.